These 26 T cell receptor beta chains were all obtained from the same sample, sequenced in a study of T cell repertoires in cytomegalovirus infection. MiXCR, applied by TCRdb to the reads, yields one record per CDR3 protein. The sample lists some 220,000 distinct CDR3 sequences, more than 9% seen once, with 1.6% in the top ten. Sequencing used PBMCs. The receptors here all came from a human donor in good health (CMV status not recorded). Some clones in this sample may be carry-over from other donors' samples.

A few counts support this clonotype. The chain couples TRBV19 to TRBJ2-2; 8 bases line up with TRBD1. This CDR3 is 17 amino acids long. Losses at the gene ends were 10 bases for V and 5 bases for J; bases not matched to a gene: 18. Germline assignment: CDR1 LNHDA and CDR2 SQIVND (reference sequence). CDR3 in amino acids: CATKNRERTGKTGELFF. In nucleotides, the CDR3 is TGTGCCACCAAAAACAGGGAACGGACAGGGAAAACCGGGGAGCTGTTTTTT. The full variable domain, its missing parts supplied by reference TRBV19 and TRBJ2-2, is DGGITQSPKYLFRKEGQNVTLSCEQNLNHDAMYWYRQDPGQGLRLIYYSQIVNDFQKGDIAEGYSVSREKKESFPLTVTSAQKNPTAFYLCATKNRERTGKTGELFFGEGSRLTVL.

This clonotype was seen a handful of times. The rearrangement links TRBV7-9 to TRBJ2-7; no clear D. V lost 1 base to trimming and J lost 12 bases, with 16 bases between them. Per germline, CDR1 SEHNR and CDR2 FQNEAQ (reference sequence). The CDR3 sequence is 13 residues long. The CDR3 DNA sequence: TGTGCCAGCAGCTTAGGGGCAGACCAACTGCCGTACTTC. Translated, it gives CASSLGADQLPYF.

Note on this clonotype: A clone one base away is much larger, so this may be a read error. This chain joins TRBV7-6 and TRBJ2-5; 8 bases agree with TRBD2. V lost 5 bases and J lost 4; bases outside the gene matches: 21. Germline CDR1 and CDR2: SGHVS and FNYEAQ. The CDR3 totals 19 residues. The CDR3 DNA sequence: TGTGCCAGCAGCACCCGCTCGGGGGGGCCATTTCTGCTTGGAGAGACCCAGTACTTC. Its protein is CASSTRSGGPFLLGETQYF.

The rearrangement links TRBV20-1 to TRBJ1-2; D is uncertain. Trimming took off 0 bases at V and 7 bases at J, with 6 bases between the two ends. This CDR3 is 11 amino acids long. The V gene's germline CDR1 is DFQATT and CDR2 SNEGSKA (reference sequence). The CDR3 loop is CSARDVIGYTF. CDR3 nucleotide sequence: TGCAGTGCTAGAGATGTTATTGGCTACACCTTC.

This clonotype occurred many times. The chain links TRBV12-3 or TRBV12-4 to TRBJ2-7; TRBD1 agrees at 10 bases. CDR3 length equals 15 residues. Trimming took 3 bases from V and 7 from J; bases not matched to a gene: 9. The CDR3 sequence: CASSFRDRGSREQYF. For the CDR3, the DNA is TGTGCCAGCAGTTTTCGGGACAGGGGAAGTCGAGAGCAGTACTTC.

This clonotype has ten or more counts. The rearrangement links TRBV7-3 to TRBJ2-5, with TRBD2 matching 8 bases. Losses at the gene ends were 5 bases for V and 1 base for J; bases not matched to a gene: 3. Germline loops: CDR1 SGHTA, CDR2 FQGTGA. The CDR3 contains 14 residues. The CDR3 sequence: CASSPGGAQETQYF. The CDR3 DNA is TGTGCCAGCAGCCCGGGGGGGGCCCAAGAGACCCAGTACTTC.

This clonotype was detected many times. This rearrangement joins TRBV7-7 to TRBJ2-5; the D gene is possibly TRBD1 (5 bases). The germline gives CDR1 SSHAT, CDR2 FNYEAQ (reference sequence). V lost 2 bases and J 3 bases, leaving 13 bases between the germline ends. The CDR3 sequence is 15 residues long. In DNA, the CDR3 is TGTGCCAGCAGCTTACATTCAACAGGCAAAGAGACCCAGTACTTC. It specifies CASSLHSTGKETQYF.

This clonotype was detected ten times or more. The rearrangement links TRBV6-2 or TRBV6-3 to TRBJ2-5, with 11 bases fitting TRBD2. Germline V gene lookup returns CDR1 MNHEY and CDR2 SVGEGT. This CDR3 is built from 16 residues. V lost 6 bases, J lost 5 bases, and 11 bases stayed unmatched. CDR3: CASSRATSGKGETQYF. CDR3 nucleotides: TGTGCCAGCAGCCGCGCGACTAGCGGGAAGGGTGAGACCCAGTACTTC.

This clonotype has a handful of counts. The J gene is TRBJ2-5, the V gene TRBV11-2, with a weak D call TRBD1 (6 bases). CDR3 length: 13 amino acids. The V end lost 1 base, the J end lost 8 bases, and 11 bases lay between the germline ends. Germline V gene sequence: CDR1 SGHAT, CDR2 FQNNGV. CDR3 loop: CASSLGTGYTQYF. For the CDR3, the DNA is TGTGCCAGCAGCTTAGGAACAGGGTATACCCAGTACTTC.

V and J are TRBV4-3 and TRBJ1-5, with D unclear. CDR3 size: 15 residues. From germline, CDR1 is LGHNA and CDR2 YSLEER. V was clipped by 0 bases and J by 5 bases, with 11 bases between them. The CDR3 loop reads CASSQDRQSYQPQHF. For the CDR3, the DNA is TGCGCCAGCAGCCAAGATAGGCAGTCGTATCAGCCCCAGCATTTT.

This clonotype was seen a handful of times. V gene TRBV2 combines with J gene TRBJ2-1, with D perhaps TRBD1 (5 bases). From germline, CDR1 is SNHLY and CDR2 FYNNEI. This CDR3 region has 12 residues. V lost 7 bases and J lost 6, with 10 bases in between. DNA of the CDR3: TGTGCCAGCACTGGGGCCCCCAATGAGCAGTTCTTC. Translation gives CASTGAPNEQFF.

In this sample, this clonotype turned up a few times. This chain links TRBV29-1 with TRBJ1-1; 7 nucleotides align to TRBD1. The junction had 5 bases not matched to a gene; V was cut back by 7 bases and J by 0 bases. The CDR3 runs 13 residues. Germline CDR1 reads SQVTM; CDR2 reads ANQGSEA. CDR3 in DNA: TGCAGCGCCTCGGGACAGATGAACACTGAAGCTTTCTTT. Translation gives CSASGQMNTEAFF.

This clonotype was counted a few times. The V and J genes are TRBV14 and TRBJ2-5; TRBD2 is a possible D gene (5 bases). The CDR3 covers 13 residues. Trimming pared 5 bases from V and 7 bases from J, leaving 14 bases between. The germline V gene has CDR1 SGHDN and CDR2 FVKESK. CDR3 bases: TGTGCCAGCAGCAGAGGGCCCGAGGGGACCCAGTACTTC. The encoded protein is CASSRGPEGTQYF.

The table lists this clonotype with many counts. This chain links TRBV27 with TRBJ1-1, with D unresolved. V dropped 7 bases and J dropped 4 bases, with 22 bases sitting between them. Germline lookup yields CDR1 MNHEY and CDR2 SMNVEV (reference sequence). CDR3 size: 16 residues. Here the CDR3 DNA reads TGTGCCAGCACCGAATACGCGGGCGCGCGTGGCACTGAAGCTTTCTTT. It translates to CASTEYAGARGTEAFF.

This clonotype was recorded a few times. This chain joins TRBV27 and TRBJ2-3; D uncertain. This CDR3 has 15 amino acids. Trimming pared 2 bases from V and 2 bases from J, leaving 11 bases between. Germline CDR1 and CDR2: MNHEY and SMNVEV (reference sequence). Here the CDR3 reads CASSLAPLPTDTQYF. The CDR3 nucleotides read TGTGCCAGCAGTTTAGCCCCCCTACCCACAGATACGCAGTATTTT.

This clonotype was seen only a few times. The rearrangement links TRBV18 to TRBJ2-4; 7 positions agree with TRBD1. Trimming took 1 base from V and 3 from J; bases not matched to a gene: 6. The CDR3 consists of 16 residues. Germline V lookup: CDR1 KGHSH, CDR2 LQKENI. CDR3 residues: CASSPLGTVGKNIQYF. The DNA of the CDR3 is TGTGCCAGCTCACCACTCGGGACAGTGGGCAAAAACATTCAGTACTTC.

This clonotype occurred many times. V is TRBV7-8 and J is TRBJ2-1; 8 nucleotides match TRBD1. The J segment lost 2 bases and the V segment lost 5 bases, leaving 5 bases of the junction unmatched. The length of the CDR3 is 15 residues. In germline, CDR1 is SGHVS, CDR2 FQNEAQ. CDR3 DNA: TGTGCCAGCAGCGCGGACAGGGCGGCCTACAATGAGCAGTTCTTC. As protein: CASSADRAAYNEQFF.

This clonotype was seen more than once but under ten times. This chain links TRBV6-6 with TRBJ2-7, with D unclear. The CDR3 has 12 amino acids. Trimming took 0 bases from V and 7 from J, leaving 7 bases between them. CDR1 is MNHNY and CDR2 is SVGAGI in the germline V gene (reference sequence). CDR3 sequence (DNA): TGTGCCAGCAGTTACTCCCAGTTTGAGCAGTACTTC. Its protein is CASSYSQFEQYF.

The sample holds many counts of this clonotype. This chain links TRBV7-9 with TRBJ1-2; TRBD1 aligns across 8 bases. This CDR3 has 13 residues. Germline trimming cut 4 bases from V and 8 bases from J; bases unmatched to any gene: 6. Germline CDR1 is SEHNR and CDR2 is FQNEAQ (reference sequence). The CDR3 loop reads CASSSQTGEGYTF. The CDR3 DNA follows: TGTGCCAGCAGCTCTCAGACAGGGGAAGGCTACACCTTC.

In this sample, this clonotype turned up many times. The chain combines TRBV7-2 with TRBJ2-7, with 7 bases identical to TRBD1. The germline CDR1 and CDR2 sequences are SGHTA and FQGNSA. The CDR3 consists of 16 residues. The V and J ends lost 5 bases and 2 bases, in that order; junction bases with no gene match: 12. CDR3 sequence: CASSLDAGTATYEQYF. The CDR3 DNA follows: TGTGCCAGCAGCCTCGATGCCGGGACAGCAACCTACGAGCAGTACTTC.

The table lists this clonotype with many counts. DNA for the CDR3: TGTGCCAGCAGTGAAGCTCAGGGCGCCTATGGCTACACCTTC. This gives the protein CASSEAQGAYGYTF. V is TRBV6-1 and J is TRBJ1-2; tentative D call: TRBD1 (5 bases). Trimming cost V 0 bases and J 4 bases, with 9 bases left between them. The CDR3 runs to 14 residues. From germline, CDR1 is MNHNS and CDR2 SASEGT.

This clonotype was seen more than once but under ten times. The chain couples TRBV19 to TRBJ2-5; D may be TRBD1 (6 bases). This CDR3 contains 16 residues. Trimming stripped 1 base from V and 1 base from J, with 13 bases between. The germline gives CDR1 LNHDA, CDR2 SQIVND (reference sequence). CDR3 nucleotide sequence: TGTGCCAGTAGTATAGTGAGTGGGGGCCTCCAAGAGACCCAGTACTTC. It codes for CASSIVSGGLQETQYF.

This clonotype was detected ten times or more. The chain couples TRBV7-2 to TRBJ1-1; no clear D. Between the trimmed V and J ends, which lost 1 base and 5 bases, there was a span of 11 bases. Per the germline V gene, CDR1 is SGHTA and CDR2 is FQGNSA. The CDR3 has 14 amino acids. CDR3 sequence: CASSLVGLKTEAFF. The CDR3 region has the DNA TGTGCCAGCAGCTTAGTCGGGCTAAAGACTGAAGCTTTCTTT.

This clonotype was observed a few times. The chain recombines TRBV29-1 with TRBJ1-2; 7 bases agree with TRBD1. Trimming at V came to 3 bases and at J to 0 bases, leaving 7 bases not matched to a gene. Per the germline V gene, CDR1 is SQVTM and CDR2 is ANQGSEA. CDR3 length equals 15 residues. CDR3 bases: TGCAGCGTTGAGGGAGGGGGCTTAACTAACTATGGCTACACCTTC. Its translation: CSVEGGGLTNYGYTF.

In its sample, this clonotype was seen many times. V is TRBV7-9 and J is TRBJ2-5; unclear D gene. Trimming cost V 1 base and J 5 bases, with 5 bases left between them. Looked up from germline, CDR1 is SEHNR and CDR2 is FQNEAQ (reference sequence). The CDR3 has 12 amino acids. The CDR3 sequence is CASSLVLETQYF. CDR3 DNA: TGTGCCAGCAGCTTAGTTCTTGAGACCCAGTACTTC.

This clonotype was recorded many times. CDR3 protein: CASSLNVLAGGFADTQYF. The CDR3 region has the DNA TGTGCCAGCAGCTTAAATGTGCTAGCGGGAGGCTTCGCAGATACGCAGTATTTT. The genes are TRBV7-2 and TRBJ2-3, with 11 bases that match TRBD2. The CDR3 is 18 residues long. From germline, CDR1 is SGHTA and CDR2 FQGNSA. The J segment lost 4 bases and the V segment lost 2 bases, leaving 11 bases of the junction unmatched.